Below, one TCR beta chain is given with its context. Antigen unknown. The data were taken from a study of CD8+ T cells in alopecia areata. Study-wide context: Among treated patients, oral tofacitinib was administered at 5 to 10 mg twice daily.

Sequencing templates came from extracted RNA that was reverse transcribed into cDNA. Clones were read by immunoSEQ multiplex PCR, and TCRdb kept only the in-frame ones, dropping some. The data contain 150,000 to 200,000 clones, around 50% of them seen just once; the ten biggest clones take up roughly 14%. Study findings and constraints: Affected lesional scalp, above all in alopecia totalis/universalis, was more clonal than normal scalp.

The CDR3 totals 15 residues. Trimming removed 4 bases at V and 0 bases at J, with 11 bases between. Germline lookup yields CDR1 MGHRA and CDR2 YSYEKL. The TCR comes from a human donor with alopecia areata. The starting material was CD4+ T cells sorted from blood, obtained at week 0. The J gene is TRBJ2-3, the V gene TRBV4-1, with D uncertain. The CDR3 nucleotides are TGCGCCAGCAGCCCAGGAGACGGAAGCACAGATACGCAGTATTTT. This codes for CASSPGDGSTDTQYF.